One and the same sample provided the 26 T cell receptor beta chains below, sequenced in a study of CD4 T cells in relation to SARS-CoV-2 and coronaviruses. Unexposed donor CD4+ T cells date from about 2010-2018, before the COVID-19 pandemic. The cells were cultured for under twelve days before CD4+ T cells were isolated. Antigen specificity for these receptors is unknown. Clones were read by immunoSEQ multiplex PCR, and TCRdb kept only the in-frame ones, dropping some. The table lists around 25,000 clones, 76% of them singletons. The sample taken for sequencing was CD4+ T cells from PBMCs, cultured in vitro. Every receptor here comes from a human donor in good health.

The chain employs TRBV12-5 and TRBJ2-3, with a tentative D call TRBD2 (6 bases). Trimming pared 2 bases from V and 2 bases from J, leaving 20 bases between. Germline V gene lookup returns CDR1 LGHNT and CDR2 FRNRAP. The CDR3 consists of 18 residues. In DNA form, the CDR3 reads TGTGCTAGTGGTTTGACCATCGATGGGAGGCCTAACACAGATACGCAGTATTTT. Its protein is CASGLTIDGRPNTDTQYF.

V gene TRBV4-1 combines with J gene TRBJ2-7, with D perhaps matching TRBD1 or TRBD2 (6 bases each). CDR1 MGHRA and CDR2 YSYEKL come from the germline V gene. This CDR3 is built from 16 residues. With 4 bases removed from V and 0 bases from J, the gap between germline ends came to 16 bases. This CDR3 is CASSPIGRDTSYEQYF. CDR3 DNA sequence: TGCGCCAGCAGCCCTATCGGGCGGGACACCTCCTACGAGCAGTACTTC.

V gene TRBV18 combines with J gene TRBJ2-3; D perhaps matches TRBD2 (6 bases). The CDR3 sequence is 16 residues long. V was trimmed by 6 bases and J by 2 bases, leaving 18 bases between them. CDR1 is KGHSH, CDR2 LQKENI, per germline. The DNA for the CDR3 is TGTGCCAGCTCCCTAATGGCGGGGCAAAACACAGATACGCAGTATTTT. Its translation: CASSLMAGQNTDTQYF.

The V and J genes are TRBV7-6 and TRBJ2-7; D is uncertain. CDR3 length equals 15 residues. V dropped 5 bases and J dropped 2 bases, with 16 bases sitting between them. Germline V CDR1 and CDR2: SGHVS, FNYEAQ. The CDR3 region is CASSPPPPATYEQYF. The CDR3 DNA follows: TGTGCCAGCAGCCCCCCACCCCCAGCAACCTACGAGCAGTACTTC.

This chain connects TRBV19 to TRBJ1-5, with 8 bases that match TRBD1. CDR3 size: 15 residues. V lost 3 bases and J lost 0; bases outside the gene matches: 1. In germline, CDR1 is LNHDA, CDR2 SQIVND (reference sequence). CDR3 DNA sequence: TGTGCCAGTAGTATGGACAGGGTTAGCAATCAGCCCCAGCATTTT. This codes for CASSMDRVSNQPQHF.

The chain couples TRBV6-6 to TRBJ1-5, with a possible D match to TRBD1 (6 bases). Germline V gene lookup returns CDR1 MNHNY and CDR2 SVGAGI (reference sequence). This CDR3 has 16 residues. Trimming took 8 bases from V and 2 from J, leaving 19 bases between them. CDR3 residues: CASGGSGAHGNQPQHF. The DNA of the CDR3 is TGTGCCAGCGGCGGTTCAGGGGCACATGGCAATCAGCCCCAGCATTTT.

The rearrangement joins TRBV10-3 to TRBJ2-1; 9 bases line up with TRBD2. CDR3 length: 16 amino acids. Germline V lookup: CDR1 ENHRY, CDR2 SYGVKD. The V and J ends lost 0 bases and 9 bases, in that order; junction bases with no gene match: 9. CDR3 DNA: TGTGCCATCAGTGAGTCTCGCGGGAGGGCAAGGGGTGAGCAGTTCTTC. Translated: CAISESRGRARGEQFF.

The chain has TRBV27 and TRBJ2-1, with 10 bases aligning to TRBD1. The CDR3 is 18 amino acids. The J segment lost 0 bases and the V segment lost 5 bases, leaving 10 bases of the junction unmatched. Germline assignment: CDR1 MNHEY and CDR2 SMNVEV (reference sequence). In nucleotides, the CDR3 is TGTGCCAGCAGTCGACAGGGGGCGACCCATCTCTCCTACAATGAGCAGTTCTTC. Translating gives CASSRQGATHLSYNEQFF.

This clone was found a few times. The rearrangement uses TRBV19 and TRBJ1-1, with no clear D. The CDR3 loop spans 14 amino acids. Per the germline V gene, CDR1 is LNHDA and CDR2 is SQIVND (reference sequence). The V end lost 8 bases, the J end lost 4 bases, and 17 bases lay between the germline ends. The CDR3 spells CASGGDTRVTEAFF. CDR3 DNA sequence: TGTGCCAGTGGAGGCGATACCCGGGTCACTGAAGCTTTCTTT.

The J gene is TRBJ2-7, the V gene TRBV29-1; the match to TRBD1 covers 7 bases. The CDR3 length is 13 residues. Germline assignment: CDR1 SQVTM and CDR2 ANQGSEA. V lost 4 bases to trimming and J lost 4 bases; unmatched junction nucleotides: 7. The CDR3 DNA is TGCAGCGTTGTATGGGACAGTATGTACGAGCAGTACTTC. Translation gives CSVVWDSMYEQYF.

CDR3: CASRYRQGEELFF. The CDR3 DNA reads TGTGCCAGCAGGTACCGACAGGGTGAGGAACTGTTTTTT. The J gene is TRBJ1-4, the V gene TRBV6-5; TRBD1 agrees at 7 bases. The germline V gene encodes CDR1 MNHEY and CDR2 SVGAGI. V lost 6 bases, J lost 12 bases, and 10 bases stayed unmatched. The CDR3 runs to 13 residues.

V usage is TRBV21-1 and J usage is TRBJ2-4; TRBD2, the table's D call, was not compared with the DNA. TRBV21-1 is a recognized pseudogene. The CDR3 runs 15 residues. CDR3 sequence reads: CASSKVSGAKNIQYF. DNA for the CDR3: TGTGCCAGCAGCAAAGTTTCGGGAGCAAAAAACATTCAGTACTTC.

The chain links TRBV30 to TRBJ1-1; D is unresolved. CDR1 is GTSNPN and CDR2 is SVGIG in the germline V gene (reference sequence). Trimming pared 4 bases from V and 11 bases from J, leaving 17 bases between. CDR3 size: 12 residues. The CDR3 reads CAWTTYRVGAFF. Here the CDR3 DNA reads TGTGCCTGGACTACGTATCGGGTGGGTGCTTTCTTT.

The rearrangement joins TRBV12-3 or TRBV12-4 to TRBJ2-1; D is perhaps TRBD1 or TRBD2 (5 bases each). The CDR3 spans 12 residues. Between the trimmed V and J ends, which lost 2 bases and 9 bases, there was a span of 8 bases. The CDR3 bases are TGTGCCAGCAGTTTACAGGGACGTGAGCAGTTCTTC. Translated: CASSLQGREQFF.

This clone was counted between two and nine times. The chain uses TRBV19 and TRBJ1-2, with D unclear. Trimming shortened V by 6 bases and J by 4 bases, and 9 bases separated the two germline ends. The germline V gene encodes CDR1 LNHDA and CDR2 SQIVND (reference sequence). The CDR3 runs to 12 residues. The CDR3 DNA reads TGTGCCAGTAGACAGCCTGCCTATGGCTACACCTTC. It codes for CASRQPAYGYTF.

This clone was detected only once. The chain is built from TRBV24-1 and TRBJ2-3; 15 bases agree with TRBD2. Germline CDR1 is KGHDR and CDR2 is SFDVKD. V gave up 5 bases and J gave up 2 bases; unmatched junction bases: 1. The CDR3 runs to 16 residues. The CDR3 nucleotides are TGTGCCACCAGTGGGACTAGCGGGAGGGCCACAGATACGCAGTATTTT. Protein: CATSGTSGRATDTQYF.

The genes are TRBV10-3 and TRBJ2-3; tentative D call: TRBD2 (5 bases). The CDR3 spans 15 residues. Germline CDR1 reads ENHRY; CDR2 reads SYGVKD. Trimming left V 6 bases short and J 4 bases short, with 17 bases between. CDR3 DNA: TGTGCCATCAGCGGATCCTCACAGAGGGCAGATACGCAGTATTTT. Its protein product is CAISGSSQRADTQYF.

This clone was recorded a few times. The V and J genes are TRBV5-1 and TRBJ2-7, with 11 bases fitting TRBD2. CDR1 and CDR2 (germline): SGHRS, YFSETQ. V gave up 0 bases and J gave up 3 bases; unmatched junction bases: 8. The CDR3 extends over 17 amino acids. The DNA for the CDR3 is TGCGCCAGCAGCTTGGGTTCGGCTAGCGGGAGGAACTACGAGCAGTACTTC. This encodes CASSLGSASGRNYEQYF.

The gene calls are TRBV18 and TRBJ2-7, with D unresolved. Germline V lookup: CDR1 KGHSH, CDR2 LQKENI. This CDR3 region has 14 residues. Deletions cut 8 bases from V and 2 bases from J, with 16 bases between. The chain's CDR3 is CASGPRQGTYEQYF. The CDR3, as DNA: TGTGCCAGCGGGCCCAGACAAGGAACCTACGAGCAGTACTTC. Supplemented by reference TRBV18 and TRBJ2-7, the full variable domain reads NAGVMQNPRHLVRRRGQEARLRCSPMKGHSHVYWYRQLPEEGLKFMVYLQKENIIDESGMPKERFSAEFPKEGPSILRIQQVVRGDSAAYFCASGPRQGTYEQYFGPGTRLTVT.

The CDR3 region is CASSQDPQLAHSYNEQFF. The CDR3 DNA sequence: TGTGCCAGCAGCCAAGATCCCCAACTAGCGCATTCCTACAATGAGCAGTTCTTC. V usage is TRBV4-2 and J usage is TRBJ2-1, with TRBD2 matching 7 bases. Trimming removed 0 bases from V and 1 base from J; junction bases left unmatched: 9. The germline CDR1 and CDR2 sequences are LGHNA and YNFKEQ. The CDR3 has 18 residues.

The chain couples TRBV19 to TRBJ2-2; 8 positions agree with TRBD1. Unmatched junction bases numbered 2, after V lost 5 bases and J lost 0 bases. The V gene's germline CDR1 is LNHDA and CDR2 SQIVND (reference sequence). The CDR3 covers 15 residues. CDR3 sequence reads: CASSSDRANTGELFF. CDR3 sequence (DNA): TGTGCCAGTAGTTCGGACAGGGCGAACACCGGGGAGCTGTTTTTT.

The genes are TRBV30 and TRBJ1-2, with D perhaps matching TRBD1 (5 bases). Germline CDR1 is GTSNPN and CDR2 is SVGIG (reference sequence). Trimming cost V 2 bases and J 5 bases, with 12 bases left between them. The CDR3 runs 13 residues. The CDR3 sequence: CAWSFPGGYGYTF. The DNA for the CDR3 is TGTGCCTGGAGTTTCCCCGGGGGGTATGGCTACACCTTC.

A note on this clone: One end of the junction varies from germline; a read error may be responsible. The chain combines TRBV11-2 with TRBJ2-7; 11 bases match TRBD1. The CDR3 is 15 amino acids. Germline CDR1 is SGHAT and CDR2 is FQNNGV. The CDR3 protein is CASSTGQGAITGSLF. CDR3 coding DNA: TGTGCCAGCAGCACCGGACAGGGGGCGATCACAGGTTCCTTGTTC.

A few counts support this clone. The chain joins TRBV15 to TRBJ1-2; no definite D call. Germline CDR1 and CDR2: LNHNV and YYDKDF (reference sequence). Trimming took 5 bases from V and 4 from J, leaving 8 bases between them. CDR3 size: 12 residues. CDR3 DNA: TGTGCCACCAGCGTAGAAGGCTATGGCTACACCTTC. Its protein is CATSVEGYGYTF. Full variable domain (rest looked up from reference TRBV15 and TRBJ1-2): DAMVIQNPRYQVTQFGKPVTLSCSQTLNHNVMYWYQQKSSQAPKLLFHYYDKDFNNEADTPDNFQSRRPNTSFCFLDIRSPGLGDTAMYLCATSVEGYGYTFGSGTRLTVV.

V usage is TRBV19 and J usage is TRBJ1-5, with D perhaps TRBD1 (5 bases). V lost 3 bases, J lost 5 bases, and 11 bases lay in between. CDR1 and CDR2 (germline): LNHDA, SQIVND (reference sequence). The CDR3 length is 14 residues. CDR3 region: CASSIDTGYQPQHF. DNA of the CDR3: TGTGCCAGTAGTATCGACACAGGTTATCAGCCCCAGCATTTT.

This clone came up a few times. The chain couples TRBV9 to TRBJ1-3; no clear D gene. Germline CDR1 reads SGDLS; CDR2 reads YYNGEE. The CDR3 has 17 amino acids. The ends were cut back, 0 bases at V and 0 bases at J, with 13 bases in the middle. The CDR3 bases are TGTGCCAGCAGCGTAGAGGGTGGCTTTTCCTCTGGAAACACCATATATTTT. Encoded protein: CASSVEGGFSSGNTIYF.